Below, 18 T cell receptor beta chains from the same sample are listed, as sequenced in a study of Ad26.COV2.S vaccination and SARS-CoV-2 variants. Libraries were prepared by immunoSEQ multiplex PCR; TCRdb keeps only in-frame clonotypes and omits some of them. The data contain fewer than 800,000 clones, 89% of them singletons. The treatment here: roughly 18 received Ad26.COV2.S at low or high dose, single or two shots; roughly five received placebo; per-sample allocation not given. Specimen acquisition occurred on day 63 following the initial vaccine or placebo injection. The sample was peripheral blood, taken in a trial of Ad26.COV2.S vaccine versus placebo. These receptors all come from a person aged 18-65 years who received the Ad26.COV2.S COVID-19 vaccine or a placebo.

The J gene is TRBJ2-7, the V gene TRBV3-1 (or the pseudogene TRBV3-2), with 9 bases fitting TRBD2. The CDR3 runs to 15 residues. The V segment lost 4 bases and the J segment 1 base; nucleotides outside the gene matches: 5. CDR1 and CDR2 from the germline V gene are LGHDT and YNNKEL (reference sequence). The CDR3 region has the DNA TGTGCCAGCAGCCCCCCGGGACTAGCATCCTACGAGCAGTACTTC. Translating gives CASSPPGLASYEQYF.

V gene TRBV19 combines with J gene TRBJ1-3; 8 bases agree with TRBD1. Germline-derived CDR1 and CDR2 are LNHDA and SQIVND (reference sequence). This CDR3 has 15 residues. After removal of 9 bases from V and 0 bases from J, the junction contained 7 bases not matched to a gene. This chain's CDR3 is CASRTGTSSGNTIYF. Written as DNA, the CDR3 is TGTGCCAGCAGGACAGGGACCAGCTCTGGAAACACCATATATTTT.

The chain employs TRBV5-1 and TRBJ1-1; 12 bases are shared with TRBD1. This CDR3 has 17 amino acids. J lost 0 bases, V lost 4 bases, and 7 bases had no gene match. Germline CDR1 SGHRS, CDR2 YFSETQ. CDR3 in amino acids: CASSGGQGAAMNTEAFF. As DNA, the CDR3 is TGCGCCAGCAGCGGGGGACAGGGGGCGGCCATGAACACTGAAGCTTTCTTT.

The gene calls are TRBV6-1 and TRBJ1-1; the match to TRBD1 covers 8 bases. The CDR3 runs to 15 residues. Germline values: CDR1 MNHNS, CDR2 SASEGT. J lost 3 bases, V lost 1 base, and 4 bases had no gene match. The CDR3 DNA sequence: TGTGCCAGCAGTGAAGGCAGGGGGCAGTACACTGAAGCTTTCTTT. It translates to CASSEGRGQYTEAFF.

A word on this clone: The sample has other DNA sequences that encode this CDR3 too. The chain has TRBV7-2 and TRBJ2-1; 7 bases agree with TRBD1. The CDR3 is 15 residues long. The germline V gene has CDR1 SGHTA and CDR2 FQGNSA. V lost 2 bases, J lost 2 bases, and 3 bases stayed unmatched. The DNA of the CDR3 is TGTGCCAGCAGCTTACAGGGGGACGCCTACAATGAGCAGTTCTTC. It yields the protein CASSLQGDAYNEQFF.

This clone was seen a single time. V gene TRBV5-6 combines with J gene TRBJ2-4, with TRBD2 matching 16 bases. V lost 3 bases and J lost 7; bases outside the gene matches: 1. This CDR3 comprises 15 residues. Germline lookup yields CDR1 SGHDT and CDR2 YYEEEE. Here the CDR3 reads CASSWGLAGGNIQYF. CDR3 nucleotide sequence: TGTGCCAGCAGCTGGGGACTAGCGGGAGGGAACATTCAGTACTTC. Full variable domain (outside the CDR3, taken from reference TRBV5-6 and TRBJ2-4): DAGVTQSPTHLIKTRGQQVTLRCSPKSGHDTVSWYQQALGQGPQFIFQYYEEEERQRGNFPDRFSGHQFPNYSSELNVNALLLGDSALYLCASSWGLAGGNIQYFGAGTRLSVL.

V and J are TRBV5-1 and TRBJ2-2, with D possibly matching TRBD2 (6 bases). V lost 0 bases and J lost 0, with 12 bases in between. CDR3 length: 17 residues. CDR1 is SGHRS and CDR2 is YFSETQ in the germline V gene. CDR3 in DNA: TGCGCCAGCAGCTTGGTACGGGGGACCGCGAACACCGGGGAGCTGTTTTTT. Its protein is CASSLVRGTANTGELFF.

The chain combines TRBV3-1 (or the pseudogene TRBV3-2) with TRBJ1-1; D unresolved. Trimming removed 1 base from V and 0 bases from J, with 9 bases in between. The V gene's germline CDR1 is LGHDT and CDR2 YNNKEL (reference sequence). The CDR3 length is 15 residues. CDR3 in DNA: TGTGCCAGCAGCCAAGGAGGCGGGCTGAACACTGAAGCTTTCTTT. This translates into CASSQGGGLNTEAFF.

The rearrangement uses TRBV6-5 and TRBJ2-3; D unresolved. Trimming shortened V by 7 bases and J by 2 bases, and 16 bases separated the two germline ends. Germline assignment: CDR1 MNHEY and CDR2 SVGAGI. This CDR3 spans 15 amino acids. Here the CDR3 DNA reads TGTGCCAGCACCCTATCTACTATTTACACAGATACGCAGTATTTT. Residues: CASTLSTIYTDTQYF.

This clone has only one observation. This chain uses TRBV4-2 with TRBJ1-2; D possibly corresponds to TRBD1 (5 bases). V lost 0 bases and J 4 bases, leaving 15 bases between the germline ends. The CDR3 length is 16 residues. Germline V gives CDR1 LGHNA, CDR2 YNFKEQ. The CDR3 DNA sequence: TGTGCCAGCAGCCAAGATACCCCAGGGCTCCTCTATGGCTACACCTTC. Translated, it gives CASSQDTPGLLYGYTF.

This chain uses TRBV11-2 with TRBJ2-7; 10 bases line up with TRBD2. V lost 7 bases, J lost 0 bases, and 6 bases stayed unmatched. This CDR3 spans 15 amino acids. Germline V gene lookup returns CDR1 SGHAT and CDR2 FQNNGV. The CDR3 reads CASTRAGGNSYEQYF. Here the CDR3 DNA reads TGTGCCAGCACCCGAGCGGGGGGGAACTCCTACGAGCAGTACTTC.

V usage is TRBV5-6 and J usage is TRBJ2-3, with D perhaps matching TRBD1 or TRBD2 (6 bases each). Trimming cost V 1 base and J 3 bases, with 12 bases left between them. The CDR3 loop spans 15 amino acids. Germline V lookup: CDR1 SGHDT, CDR2 YYEEEE. CDR3 nucleotides: TGTGCCAGCAGCTTGCGAGGGGGGTCGACAGATACGCAGTATTTT. Translated, it gives CASSLRGGSTDTQYF.

The chain is built from TRBV4-1 and TRBJ2-3; 12 bases line up with TRBD2. Germline-derived CDR1 and CDR2 are MGHRA and YSYEKL. This CDR3 is built from 17 residues. V was clipped by 0 bases and J by 6 bases; unmatched bases: 7. The CDR3 nucleotides are TGCGCCAGCAGCCAAGAGCGGGGACTAGCGGGCCCCGATACGCAGTATTTT. It specifies CASSQERGLAGPDTQYF.

The rearrangement links TRBV7-2 to TRBJ1-4, with D uncertain. V lost 1 base and J 0 bases, leaving 9 bases between the germline ends. CDR3 size: 16 residues. The germline CDR1 and CDR2 sequences are SGHTA and FQGNSA. The DNA of the CDR3 is TGTGCCAGCAGCTTAGGCCCCAGAGCAACTAATGAAAAACTGTTTTTT. Its translation: CASSLGPRATNEKLFF.

The chain is built from TRBV5-1 and TRBJ2-7, with 10 bases matching TRBD1. V lost 5 bases to trimming and J lost 3 bases; unmatched junction nucleotides: 8. CDR3 length equals 15 residues. Germline V gives CDR1 SGHRS, CDR2 YFSETQ. The CDR3 nucleotides read TGCGCCAGCAGAACTGGTGGGACAGGGGTCTACGAGCAGTACTTC. This sequence encodes CASRTGGTGVYEQYF.

Only one count was recorded for this clone. The chain uses TRBV30 and TRBJ2-2; D is possibly TRBD2 (5 bases). Germline loops: CDR1 GTSNPN, CDR2 SVGIG (reference sequence). This CDR3 is 13 amino acids long. Trimming took off 3 bases at V and 8 bases at J, with 13 bases between the two ends. For the CDR3, the DNA is TGTGCCTGGAGCCCAACAGCGGCTGGGGAGCTGTTTTTT. It yields the protein CAWSPTAAGELFF.

This chain joins TRBV6-2 or TRBV6-3 and TRBJ1-5, with TRBD1 as a possible D gene (5 bases). This CDR3 contains 16 residues. Trimming cost V 0 bases and J 0 bases, with 9 bases left between them. Germline V gene lookup returns CDR1 MNHEY and CDR2 SVGEGT. CDR3 loop: CASSYSGGLSNQPQHF. As DNA, the CDR3 is TGTGCCAGCAGTTACTCGGGGGGACTTAGCAATCAGCCCCAGCATTTT.

The chain recombines TRBV7-2 with TRBJ2-7; 10 positions agree with TRBD2. CDR1 SGHTA and CDR2 FQGNSA come from the germline V gene. J gave up 2 bases and V 3 bases, and 7 bases lay outside the gene matches. CDR3 size: 16 residues. The CDR3 sequence: CASSFPRAGGAYEQYF. The CDR3 nucleotides are TGTGCCAGCAGCTTCCCCAGAGCGGGGGGGGCCTACGAGCAGTACTTC.